What follows describes a single TCR beta chain. Antigen unknown. This table comes from immunoSEQ multiplex PCR, and its TCRdb copy is limited to in-frame clones, with some not included. Here the sample spans about 40,000 clones, more than 70% being singletons. Trimming left V 2 bases short and J 4 bases short, with 10 bases between. The CDR3 is 14 amino acids. Germline assignment: CDR1 SGDLS and CDR2 YYNGEE. This sample was included in a study of OX40 agonist ivuxolimab in advanced cancers. Across the study: Ivuxolimab, which patients received intravenously every 2 weeks, was dosed at 0.01 to 10 mg/kg. Regarding the study as a whole: Averaged across samples, CD8+ T cells carried more expanded clones than CD4+ did. The 0.1-3.0 mg/kg partial responders had among the lowest clonal expansion.

This sample comprised CD4+ or CD8+ T cells sorted from blood, obtained in a trial of the OX40 agonist ivuxolimab. The chain recombines TRBV9 with TRBJ2-1; D may be TRBD2 (6 bases). This sequence was found in an adult with an advanced solid tumor such as melanoma, head and neck, liver or kidney cancer. CDR3 protein: CASSVGSDYNEQFF. The DNA for the CDR3 is TGTGCCAGCAGCGTCGGGAGCGATTACAATGAGCAGTTCTTC.